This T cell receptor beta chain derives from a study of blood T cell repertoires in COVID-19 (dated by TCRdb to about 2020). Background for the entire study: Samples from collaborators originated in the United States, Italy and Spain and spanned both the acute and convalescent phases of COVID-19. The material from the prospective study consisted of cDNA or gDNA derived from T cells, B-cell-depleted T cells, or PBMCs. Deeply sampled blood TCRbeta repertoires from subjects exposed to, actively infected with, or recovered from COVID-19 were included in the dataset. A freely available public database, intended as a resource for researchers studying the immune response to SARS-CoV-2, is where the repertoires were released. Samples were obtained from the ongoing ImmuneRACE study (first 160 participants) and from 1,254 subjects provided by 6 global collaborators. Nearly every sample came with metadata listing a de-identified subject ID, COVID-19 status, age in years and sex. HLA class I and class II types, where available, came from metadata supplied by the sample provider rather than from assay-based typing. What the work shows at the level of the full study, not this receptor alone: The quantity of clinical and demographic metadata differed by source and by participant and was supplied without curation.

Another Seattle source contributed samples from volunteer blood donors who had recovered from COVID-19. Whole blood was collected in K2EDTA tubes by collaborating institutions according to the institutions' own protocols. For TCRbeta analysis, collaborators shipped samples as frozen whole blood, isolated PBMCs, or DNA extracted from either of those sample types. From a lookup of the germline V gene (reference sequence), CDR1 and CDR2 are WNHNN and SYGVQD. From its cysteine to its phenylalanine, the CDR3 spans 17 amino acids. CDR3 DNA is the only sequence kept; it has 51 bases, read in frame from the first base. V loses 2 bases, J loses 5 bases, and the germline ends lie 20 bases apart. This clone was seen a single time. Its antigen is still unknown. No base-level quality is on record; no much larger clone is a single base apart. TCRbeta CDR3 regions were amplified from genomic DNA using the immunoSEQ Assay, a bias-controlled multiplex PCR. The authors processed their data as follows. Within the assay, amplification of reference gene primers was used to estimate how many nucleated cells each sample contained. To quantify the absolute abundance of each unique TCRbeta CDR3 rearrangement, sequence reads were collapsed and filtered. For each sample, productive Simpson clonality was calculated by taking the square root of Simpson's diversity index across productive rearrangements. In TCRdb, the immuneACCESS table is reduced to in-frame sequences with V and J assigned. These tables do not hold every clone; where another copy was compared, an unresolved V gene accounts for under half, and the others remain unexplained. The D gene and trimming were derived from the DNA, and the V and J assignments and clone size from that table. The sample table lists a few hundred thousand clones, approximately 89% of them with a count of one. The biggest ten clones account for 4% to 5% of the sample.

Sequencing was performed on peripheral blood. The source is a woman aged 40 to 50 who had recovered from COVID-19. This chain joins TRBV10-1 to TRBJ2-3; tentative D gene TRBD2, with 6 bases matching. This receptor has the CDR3 CASSERQLGGSIDTQYF. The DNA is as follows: TGCGCCAGCAGTGAGCGGCAGTTGGGGGGTTCAATAGATACGCAGTATTTT.